This T cell receptor beta chain emerged from a study of beta chain features in type 1 diabetes. This clone was counted a few times. The antigen is undetermined. V dropped 2 bases and J dropped 10 bases, with 11 bases sitting between them. In germline, CDR1 is DFQATT, CDR2 SNEGSKA (reference sequence). The CDR3 has 11 residues. Expressed TCRB transcripts were sequenced because the isolated RNA had all been reverse transcribed beforehand. The table came from immunoSEQ multiplex PCR; TCRdb's copy has only in-frame clones and leaves some out. Found here are 150,000 to 200,000 clones, approximately 8.7% of them singletons; the top ten hold 0.7%. Averaging around 120 mL, one heparinised blood draw came from each individual donor. Whole-study results and caveats: Still unanswered here is whether HLA type influences TCRB rearrangement. Across all four CD4+ subsets, people with type 1 diabetes showed modestly shorter TCRB CDR3s. When cDNA is sequenced, cells with high TCR expression could be over-represented.

J is TRBJ1-1 and V is TRBV20-1, with D possibly matching TRBD1 (5 bases). This TCR was sampled from a woman in her twenties or thirties with type 1 diabetes. The specimen was central memory CD4+ T cells from blood. The CDR3 region is CSARSGGRAFF. CDR3 DNA sequence: TGCAGTGCTAGATCCGGGGGGAGAGCTTTCTTT.